The 15 T cell receptor beta chains below come from one sample, sequenced in a study of blood T cell repertoires in COVID-19. Assay: immunoSEQ multiplex PCR; the TCRdb copy retains only in-frame clones and omits some. The sample lists 200,000 to 250,000 clones, around 87% occurring once. Sequenced: peripheral blood. These receptors originate from a man aged 55-75 years with acute or convalescent COVID-19.

The V gene is TRBV28, the J gene TRBJ1-4; weak D call: TRBD1 (6 bases). V gave up 6 bases and J gave up 7 bases, with 18 bases separating them. Germline V gene sequence: CDR1 MDHEN, CDR2 SYDVKM. CDR3 length equals 15 residues. The CDR3 here is CASRSSGVFGEKLFF. CDR3 DNA: TGTGCCAGCAGATCCTCAGGGGTTTTCGGTGAAAAACTGTTTTTT. Full variable domain (missing parts from reference TRBV28 and TRBJ1-4): DVKVTQSSRYLVKRTGEKVFLECVQDMDHENMFWYRQDPGLGLRLIYFSYDVKMKEKGDIPEGYSVSREKKERFSLILESASTNQTSMYLCASRSSGVFGEKLFFGSGTQLSVL.

The chain uses TRBV6-5 and TRBJ1-5, with 9 bases fitting TRBD1. The CDR3 runs to 15 residues. After removal of 2 bases from V and 4 bases from J, the junction contained 3 bases not matched to a gene. Germline loops: CDR1 MNHEY, CDR2 SVGAGI. CDR3 sequence reads: CASSYGQGPNQPQHF. Written as DNA, the CDR3 is TGTGCCAGCAGTTACGGACAGGGGCCTAATCAGCCCCAGCATTTT.

The genes are TRBV19 and TRBJ2-7; TRBD2 matches 11 bases. Germline-derived CDR1 and CDR2 are LNHDA and SQIVND (reference sequence). V dropped 5 bases and J dropped 7; count of bases not matched to a gene: 13. The CDR3 loop spans 16 amino acids. The CDR3 DNA reads as TGTGCCAGTAGTCCACGACTAGCGGGGTCCCCTCGGGAGCAGTACTTC. This gives the protein CASSPRLAGSPREQYF.

V and J are TRBV2 and TRBJ2-7; 12 bases fit TRBD1. This CDR3 spans 15 amino acids. Per germline, CDR1 SNHLY and CDR2 FYNNEI. The trim removed 6 bases at V and 3 bases at J, leaving 6 bases unmatched. The CDR3 loop is CASRPGTGGVYEQYF. CDR3 nucleotides: TGTGCCAGCAGGCCCGGGACAGGGGGCGTCTACGAGCAGTACTTC.

This clone was counted only a few times. This chain links TRBV7-2 with TRBJ1-1; 8 nucleotides align to TRBD1. CDR1 SGHTA and CDR2 FQGNSA come from the germline V gene. The CDR3 contains 16 residues. With 1 base clipped from V and 6 bases from J, the junction kept 10 bases outside the gene matches. In DNA form, the CDR3 reads TGTGCCAGCAGCTTAGGGCCAGGGGGCCGTGTCGCTGAAGCTTTCTTT. Amino acid sequence: CASSLGPGGRVAEAFF. Filled out from reference TRBV7-2 and TRBJ1-1, the complete variable domain reads GAGVSQSPSNKVTEKGKDVELRCDPISGHTALYWYRQSLGQGLEFLIYFQGNSAPDKSGLPSDRFSAERTGGSVSTLTIQRTQQEDSAVYLCASSLGPGGRVAEAFFGQGTRLTVV.

V is TRBV5-1 and J is TRBJ1-4, with 9 bases lining up with TRBD1. V shed 3 bases and J 13 bases; nucleotides not matched to a gene: 7. CDR1 and CDR2 from the germline V gene are SGHRS and YFSETQ. The CDR3 extends over 13 amino acids. CDR3 sequence reads: CASSSDATGGLFF. As DNA, the CDR3 is TGCGCCAGCAGCTCGGATGCGACAGGGGGACTGTTTTTT.

CDR3 DNA: TGTGCCAGCAGCTCACAGATAGGTTCCAGGGGCGTGGGCGCTGAAGCTTTCTTT. Translation gives CASSSQIGSRGVGAEAFF. The chain is built from TRBV7-2 and TRBJ1-1; D possibly corresponds to TRBD1 (6 bases). The CDR3 runs 18 residues. Trimming removed 4 bases from V and 6 bases from J, with 27 bases in between. The germline CDR1 and CDR2 sequences are SGHTA and FQGNSA.

This clone was seen only once. The rearrangement uses TRBV4-1 and TRBJ1-1; 7 bases match TRBD1. The J segment lost 0 bases and the V segment lost 7 bases, leaving 5 bases of the junction unmatched. Germline values: CDR1 MGHRA, CDR2 YSYEKL. This CDR3 region has 14 residues. The CDR3 protein is CASTLDRVNTEAFF. The CDR3 DNA sequence: TGCGCCAGCACCCTCGACAGGGTGAACACTGAAGCTTTCTTT.

The J gene is TRBJ1-4, the V gene TRBV7-2; 10 bases map to TRBD1. This CDR3 is 16 amino acids long. V dropped 2 bases and J dropped 7; count of bases not matched to a gene: 7. Germline V gene lookup returns CDR1 SGHTA and CDR2 FQGNSA. The CDR3 DNA sequence: TGTGCCAGCAGCTTACCAAGACAGGGGGCCGGTGAAAAACTGTTTTTT. It yields the protein CASSLPRQGAGEKLFF.

The chain employs TRBV7-9 and TRBJ2-1; TRBD2 matches at 15 bases. Germline lookup yields CDR1 SEHNR and CDR2 FQNEAQ (reference sequence). This CDR3 has 18 residues. With V trimmed by 1 base and J by 10 bases, 11 bases remained unmatched. For the CDR3, the DNA is TGTGCCAGCAGCTTAGGCCGGACTAGCGGGGGGGCTTCTGGCGAGCAGTTCTTC. Protein: CASSLGRTSGGASGEQFF.

The chain carries TRBV5-1 and TRBJ1-1; 8 nucleotides align to TRBD1. Trimming removed 4 bases from V and 2 bases from J; junction bases left unmatched: 4. This CDR3 contains 14 residues. Germline loops: CDR1 SGHRS, CDR2 YFSETQ. CDR3 DNA sequence: TGCGCCAGCAGCGACAGGGGAGGAAACACTGAAGCTTTCTTT. Translating it yields CASSDRGGNTEAFF.

Concerning this clone: Within the sample, other DNA sequences also encode this same CDR3. The V gene is TRBV12-3 or TRBV12-4, the J gene TRBJ1-1; 7 nucleotides line up with TRBD1. The junction had 3 bases not matched to a gene; V was cut back by 5 bases and J by 6 bases. This CDR3 comprises 12 residues. CDR3 loop: CASSPQGPEAFF. CDR3 DNA: TGTGCCAGCAGTCCACAGGGGCCTGAAGCTTTCTTT.

A remark on this clone: At the DNA level, this CDR3 is encoded by other sequences in the same sample as well. The rearrangement uses TRBV7-2 and TRBJ1-6; D is ambiguous. Trimming left V 5 bases short and J 5 bases short, with 10 bases between. The germline CDR1 and CDR2 sequences are SGHTA and FQGNSA. This CDR3 region has 14 residues. CDR3 in amino acids: CASSRRRDNSPLHF. Written as DNA, the CDR3 is TGTGCCAGCAGCCGCCGACGGGATAATTCACCCCTCCACTTT.

The chain uses TRBV7-9 and TRBJ1-4; the match to TRBD1 covers 9 bases. The CDR3 totals 14 residues. Trimming took 5 bases from V and 6 from J; bases not matched to a gene: 4. CDR1 and CDR2 from the germline V gene are SEHNR and FQNEAQ (reference sequence). The CDR3 sequence: CASSARDRDEKLFF. CDR3 bases: TGTGCCAGCAGCGCCCGGGACAGGGATGAAAAACTGTTTTTT.

The chain links TRBV7-9 to TRBJ1-2, with D possibly being TRBD1 (6 bases). The CDR3 is 14 amino acids. The V gene lost 1 base and the J gene lost 4 bases, with 10 bases spanning the gap. Germline V gives CDR1 SEHNR, CDR2 FQNEAQ (reference sequence). The CDR3 nucleotides read TGTGCCAGCAGCTTAGGCGGGGGCGCCTATGGCTACACCTTC. Amino acid sequence: CASSLGGGAYGYTF.